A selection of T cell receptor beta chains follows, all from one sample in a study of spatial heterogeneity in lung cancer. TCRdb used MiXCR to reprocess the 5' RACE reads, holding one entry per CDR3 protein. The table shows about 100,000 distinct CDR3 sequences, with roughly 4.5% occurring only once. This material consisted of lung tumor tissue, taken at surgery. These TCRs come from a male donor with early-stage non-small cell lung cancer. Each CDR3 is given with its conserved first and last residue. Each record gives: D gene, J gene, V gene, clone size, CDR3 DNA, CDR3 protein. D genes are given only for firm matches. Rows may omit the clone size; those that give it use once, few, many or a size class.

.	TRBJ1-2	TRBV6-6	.	TGTGCCAGCAGTTACCGAACAGCAGAATTCTATGGCTACACCTTC	CASSYRTAEFYGYTF
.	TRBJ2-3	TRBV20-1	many	TGCAGTGCTAGAGAGACGGGAAGGGGCTCACCTCGACGCACAGATACGCAGTATTTT	CSARETGRGSPRRTDTQYF
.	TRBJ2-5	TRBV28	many	TGTGCCAGCAGTTTATTGTGGCTGCAAGAGACCCAGTACTTC	CASSLLWLQETQYF
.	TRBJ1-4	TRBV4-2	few	TGTGCCAGCAGCTACCTGCGGGGCGGTGGACCATCCGAAAAACTGTTTTTT	CASSYLRGGGPSEKLFF
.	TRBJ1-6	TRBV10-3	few	TGTGCCATCAGTGAAGACGGTAATAATTCACCCCTCCACTTT	CAISEDGNNSPLHF
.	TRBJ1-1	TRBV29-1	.	TGCAGCGTTTTTTACCCGACGGCTTTCTTT	CSVFYPTAFF
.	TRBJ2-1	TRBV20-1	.	TGCAGTGCTACTTCTACCCGCTCCTACAATGAGCAGTTCTTC	CSATSTRSYNEQFF
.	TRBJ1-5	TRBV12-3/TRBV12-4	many	TGTGCCAGCAGTGATGGACTGAATAATCAGCCCCAGCATTTT	CASSDGLNNQPQHF
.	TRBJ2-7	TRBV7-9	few	TGTGCCAGCAGCTTAGAAGGCGTGCGGCAGTACTTC	CASSLEGVRQYF
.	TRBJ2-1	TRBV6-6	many	TGTGCCAGCAGTCCTTACTCGGGACCAGAGGAGCAGTTCTTC	CASSPYSGPEEQFF
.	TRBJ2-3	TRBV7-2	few	TGTGCCAGCAGCTTAGGCGCCACAGATACGCAGTATTTT	CASSLGATDTQYF
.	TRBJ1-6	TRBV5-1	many	TGCGCCAGCAGCTTGGGCCAGATGGATAATTCACCCCTCCACTTT	CASSLGQMDNSPLHF
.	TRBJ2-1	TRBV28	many	TGTGCCAGCAGTTTTAGGGGACTCACTTACAATGAGCAGTTCTTC	CASSFRGLTYNEQFF
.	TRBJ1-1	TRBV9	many	TGTGCCAGCAGCGTTACAGGAACGAACACTGAAGCTTTCTTT	CASSVTGTNTEAFF
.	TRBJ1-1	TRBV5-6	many	TGTGCCAGCAGCTTTAACAGTGAAGCTTTCTTT	CASSFNSEAFF
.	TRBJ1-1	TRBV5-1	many	TGCGCCAGCAGCAGGACAGTTGGGAACACTGAAGCTTTCTTT	CASSRTVGNTEAFF